These 9 T cell receptor beta chains were all obtained from the same sample, sequenced in a study of shared clonotypes between healthy human individuals. Some clones are missing from TCRdb's copy, which holds only in-frame ones; the method was immunoSEQ multiplex PCR. The sample holds some 2.1 million clones, approximately 95% seen once. Material for sequencing was naive CD4+ T cells sorted from blood. Subset here: CD45RA+ positively selected. Source of these receptors: a man aged 18 to 29 in good health.

The V call is TRBV28, the J call TRBJ2-5; D gene uncertain. V lost 5 bases, J lost 0 bases, and 4 bases lay in between. Per germline, CDR1 MDHEN and CDR2 SYDVKM. The CDR3 is 12 amino acids. CDR3 nucleotides: TGTGCCAGCAGTGGGGACCAAGAGACCCAGTACTTC. Its translation: CASSGDQETQYF.

V is TRBV28 and J is TRBJ1-1; 9 positions agree with TRBD1. This CDR3 is built from 16 residues. Germline lookup yields CDR1 MDHEN and CDR2 SYDVKM. V shed 4 bases, J shed 5 bases, and the junction held 11 bases outside the gene matches. CDR3 sequence reads: CASSSGLGTGMTEAFF. The CDR3 DNA follows: TGTGCCAGCAGTTCCGGCCTTGGGACAGGGATGACTGAAGCTTTCTTT.

V and J are TRBV7-8 and TRBJ1-2; a weak D match, TRBD1 (5 bases). CDR3 size: 13 residues. CDR1 and CDR2 from the germline V gene are SGHVS and FQNEAQ. V lost 2 bases and J 4 bases, leaving 8 bases between the germline ends. The DNA of the CDR3 is TGTGCCAGCAGCTTAAGCCAGGGCTATGGCTACACCTTC. Amino acids: CASSLSQGYGYTF.

V is TRBV5-6 and J is TRBJ1-4; 9 bases line up with TRBD1. This CDR3 contains 15 residues. Unmatched junction bases numbered 7, after V lost 3 bases and J lost 7 bases. CDR1 and CDR2 from the germline V gene are SGHDT and YYEEEE. The CDR3 loop is CASSSPGQGGEKLFF. The CDR3 nucleotides read TGTGCCAGCAGCTCCCCGGGACAGGGTGGTGAAAAACTGTTTTTT. Complete variable domain (other parts from reference TRBV5-6 and TRBJ1-4): DAGVTQSPTHLIKTRGQQVTLRCSPKSGHDTVSWYQQALGQGPQFIFQYYEEEERQRGNFPDRFSGHQFPNYSSELNVNALLLGDSALYLCASSSPGQGGEKLFFGSGTQLSVL.

V is TRBV30 and J is TRBJ2-7, with 10 bases fitting TRBD1. Germline V gene data show CDR1 as GTSNPN and CDR2 as SVGIG (reference sequence). V trimming: 3 bases; J trimming: 5 bases; junction bases outside the gene matches: 7. CDR3 length: 14 residues. The CDR3, as DNA: TGTGCCTGGAGCCGCGGACAGGGGGAGGACGAGCAGTACTTC. This translates into CAWSRGQGEDEQYF.

As concerns this clone: Within the sample, other DNA sequences also encode this same CDR3. This rearrangement joins TRBV5-6 to TRBJ2-5; D ambiguous. CDR1 SGHDT and CDR2 YYEEEE come from the germline V gene. The CDR3 loop spans 13 amino acids. Trimming pared 0 bases from V and 5 bases from J, leaving 8 bases between. Here the CDR3 DNA reads TGTGCCAGCAGCTTGGGAGTAAAGGAGACCCAGTACTTC. Its protein is CASSLGVKETQYF.

The rearrangement joins TRBV9 to TRBJ2-5; D uncertain. Trimming stripped 5 bases from V and 2 bases from J, with 7 bases between. This CDR3 has 12 residues. Germline CDR1 is SGDLS and CDR2 is YYNGEE. CDR3 in amino acids: CASSRNQETQYF. The DNA of the CDR3 is TGTGCCAGCAGTCGTAATCAAGAGACCCAGTACTTC.

V and J are TRBV4-1 and TRBJ1-2; perhaps TRBD1 as D (6 bases). Germline V CDR1 and CDR2: MGHRA, YSYEKL. V was pared by 1 base and J by 7 bases, with 10 bases between. This CDR3 has 13 residues. The CDR3, as DNA: TGCGCCAGCAGCCAAGCCCAGGGGCTTGGCTACACCTTC. This translates into CASSQAQGLGYTF.

The J gene is TRBJ2-4, the V gene TRBV30; the D gene is possibly TRBD2 (6 bases). Germline V gene sequence: CDR1 GTSNPN, CDR2 SVGIG (reference sequence). The CDR3 sequence is 17 residues long. Trimming stripped 1 base from V and 0 bases from J, with 16 bases between. The CDR3 protein is CAWSGSWGVLAKNIQYF. CDR3 coding DNA: TGTGCCTGGAGTGGCTCCTGGGGGGTCCTAGCCAAAAACATTCAGTACTTC.